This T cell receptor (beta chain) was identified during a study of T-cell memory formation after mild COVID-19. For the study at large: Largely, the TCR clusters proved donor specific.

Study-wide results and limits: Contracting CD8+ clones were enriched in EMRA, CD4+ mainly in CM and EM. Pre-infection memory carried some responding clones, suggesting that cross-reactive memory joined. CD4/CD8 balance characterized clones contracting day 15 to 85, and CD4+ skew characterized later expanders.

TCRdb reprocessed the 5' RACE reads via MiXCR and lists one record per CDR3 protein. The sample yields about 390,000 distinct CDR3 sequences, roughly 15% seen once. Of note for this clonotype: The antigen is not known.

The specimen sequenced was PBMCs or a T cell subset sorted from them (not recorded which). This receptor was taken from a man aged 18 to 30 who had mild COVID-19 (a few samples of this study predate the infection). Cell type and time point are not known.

DNA for the CDR3: TGTGCCAGCAGCGTAGGTTCGGCGGGGGGTTTAGAGACCCAGTACTTC. Encoded protein: CASSVGSAGGLETQYF. The chain joins TRBV9 to TRBJ2-5; 8 bases line up with TRBD2. The CDR3 has 16 residues. Germline V gene lookup returns CDR1 SGDLS and CDR2 YYNGEE. After removal of 0 bases from V and 4 bases from J, the junction contained 8 bases not matched to a gene. The full variable domain, rest sourced from reference TRBV9 and TRBJ2-5, is DSGVTQTPKHLITATGQRVTLRCSPRSGDLSVYWYQQSLDQGLQFLIQYYNGEERAKGNILERFSAQQFPDLHSELNLSSLELGDSALYFCASSVGSAGGLETQYFGPGTRLLVL.